This is a list of T cell receptor beta chains from one sample in a study of T cells in Graves' hyperthyroidism and ophthalmopathy. Via MiXCR, TCRdb re-called the multiplex PCR reads, giving one row per CDR3 protein. The sample includes fewer than 550,000 distinct CDR3 sequences, 15% to 18% of them seen just once. Sequenced sample: blood. The receptors shown here come from a woman aged 18-35 years with Graves' hyperthyroidism. Each CDR3 is given with its conserved first and last residue. The D gene is left open where the match is weak. A clone size is listed for some rows: how often the clone was seen (once, few, many), or a class if it is expanded.

abundance: few; v_gene: TRBV11-2; d_gene: TRBD1; j_gene: TRBJ1-3; CDR3aa: CASSPTGVAGNTIYF; CDR3nt: TGTGCCAGCAGTCCTACAGGGGTGGCTGGAAACACCATATATTTT
abundance: many; v_gene: TRBV27; d_gene: NA; j_gene: TRBJ2-7; CDR3aa: CASRLNSGPPYEQYF; CDR3nt: TGTGCCAGCAGGCTGAATTCAGGTCCCCCCTACGAGCAGTACTTC
abundance: many; v_gene: TRBV27; d_gene: NA; j_gene: TRBJ2-1; CDR3aa: CASSLFRGNEQFF; CDR3nt: TGTGCCAGCAGTTTATTTCGGGGCAATGAGCAGTTCTTC
abundance: many; v_gene: TRBV6-2/TRBV6-3; d_gene: TRBD2; j_gene: TRBJ2-7; CDR3aa: CASSRRLAGGPYEQYF; CDR3nt: TGTGCCAGCAGTCGAAGACTAGCGGGGGGGCCGTACGAGCAGTACTTC
abundance: many; v_gene: TRBV12-3/TRBV12-4; d_gene: NA; j_gene: TRBJ2-5; CDR3aa: CASSLEYKLAASETQYF; CDR3nt: TGTGCCAGCAGTTTAGAATATAAACTAGCCGCGTCAGAGACCCAGTACTTC
abundance: many; v_gene: TRBV28; d_gene: NA; j_gene: TRBJ1-5; CDR3aa: CASSPPDGRAGNQPQHF; CDR3nt: TGTGCCAGCAGCCCACCCGACGGCAGGGCCGGTAATCAGCCCCAGCATTTT
abundance: NA; v_gene: TRBV7-3; d_gene: TRBD2; j_gene: TRBJ2-3; CDR3aa: CASSLTGQGLAGNTQYF; CDR3nt: TGTGCCAGCAGCTTAACGGGTCAAGGACTAGCGGGAAATACGCAGTATTTT
abundance: many; v_gene: TRBV4-2; d_gene: TRBD2; j_gene: TRBJ2-7; CDR3aa: CASSQEGRGDEQYF; CDR3nt: TGTGCCAGCAGCCAAGAGGGGAGGGGAGACGAGCAGTACTTC
abundance: NA; v_gene: TRBV5-4; d_gene: NA; j_gene: TRBJ2-4; CDR3aa: CASSLDSVWAGHIQYF; CDR3nt: TGTGCCAGCAGCTTGGATTCTGTGTGGGCGGGACACATTCAGTACTTC
abundance: many; v_gene: TRBV30; d_gene: TRBD2; j_gene: TRBJ2-5; CDR3aa: CAWSLAGWETQYF; CDR3nt: TGTGCCTGGAGTCTAGCGGGGTGGGAGACCCAGTACTTC
abundance: many; v_gene: TRBV3-1; d_gene: NA; j_gene: TRBJ1-2; CDR3aa: CASSQQVARGYTF; CDR3nt: TGTGCCAGCAGCCAACAGGTGGCTAGGGGCTACACCTTC
abundance: NA; v_gene: TRBV15; d_gene: NA; j_gene: TRBJ2-7; CDR3aa: CATSRLGHSYEQYF; CDR3nt: TGTGCCACCAGCAGGCTGGGGCACTCCTACGAGCAGTACTTC
abundance: many; v_gene: TRBV7-3; d_gene: TRBD1; j_gene: TRBJ2-7; CDR3aa: CASSLSGTGFYEQYF; CDR3nt: TGTGCCAGCAGCTTATCAGGGACAGGGTTCTACGAGCAGTACTTC
abundance: NA; v_gene: TRBV6-1; d_gene: NA; j_gene: TRBJ1-4; CDR3aa: CASSEQGWEKLFF; CDR3nt: TGTGCCAGCAGCGAACAGGGTTGGGAAAAACTGTTTTTT
abundance: many; v_gene: TRBV5-1; d_gene: NA; j_gene: TRBJ2-3; CDR3aa: CASSLVAGTRDTQYF; CDR3nt: TGCGCCAGCAGCTTGGTGGCCGGGACGCGGGATACGCAGTATTTT
abundance: NA; v_gene: TRBV12-3/TRBV12-4; d_gene: NA; j_gene: TRBJ2-7; CDR3aa: CASGRGLITYEQYF; CDR3nt: TGTGCCAGCGGTCGGGGGCTCATCACCTACGAGCAGTACTTC
abundance: NA; v_gene: TRBV12-3/TRBV12-4; d_gene: TRBD2; j_gene: TRBJ2-1; CDR3aa: CASSFSSGLAYNEQFF; CDR3nt: TGTGCCAGCAGTTTTTCTAGCGGCCTTGCCTACAATGAGCAGTTCTTC
abundance: many; v_gene: TRBV19; d_gene: NA; j_gene: TRBJ2-3; CDR3aa: CASRAGRFSADTQYF; CDR3nt: TGTGCCAGTAGGGCAGGGAGATTTAGTGCAGATACGCAGTATTTT
abundance: many; v_gene: TRBV11-2; d_gene: NA; j_gene: TRBJ2-7; CDR3aa: CASRRRDGGSEQYF; CDR3nt: TGTGCCAGCAGACGGCGGGACGGTGGGTCCGAGCAGTACTTC
abundance: many; v_gene: TRBV20-1; d_gene: TRBD1; j_gene: TRBJ1-4; CDR3aa: CSAAKTGGNEKLFF; CDR3nt: TGCAGTGCCGCAAAAACAGGGGGAAATGAAAAACTGTTTTTT
abundance: NA; v_gene: TRBV7-9; d_gene: NA; j_gene: TRBJ1-2; CDR3aa: CASSPGTPAGYGYTF; CDR3nt: TGTGCCAGCAGCCCCGGGACCCCGGCGGGCTATGGCTACACCTTC
abundance: many; v_gene: TRBV11-3; d_gene: TRBD1; j_gene: TRBJ1-2; CDR3aa: CASSLVGTGDYGYTF; CDR3nt: TGTGCCAGCAGCTTAGTAGGGACAGGGGACTATGGCTACACCTTC
abundance: NA; v_gene: TRBV5-1; d_gene: TRBD1; j_gene: TRBJ1-1; CDR3aa: CASADQGGTEAFF; CDR3nt: TGCGCCAGCGCAGACCAGGGGGGCACTGAAGCTTTCTTT
abundance: few; v_gene: TRBV4-1; d_gene: NA; j_gene: TRBJ2-3; CDR3aa: CASSQDSTDTQYF; CDR3nt: TGCGCCAGCAGCCAAGACAGCACAGATACGCAGTATTTT
abundance: few; v_gene: TRBV18; d_gene: NA; j_gene: TRBJ1-4; CDR3aa: CASSPYREEKLFF; CDR3nt: TGTGCCAGCTCACCATATCGGGAAGAAAAACTGTTTTTT
abundance: few; v_gene: TRBV19; d_gene: NA; j_gene: TRBJ2-1; CDR3aa: CASSIGHGNEQFF; CDR3nt: TGTGCCAGTAGTATAGGACACGGCAATGAGCAGTTCTTC
abundance: many; v_gene: TRBV24-1; d_gene: NA; j_gene: TRBJ2-5; CDR3aa: CATSLTGSQETQYF; CDR3nt: TGTGCCACCAGCTTGACAGGCTCCCAAGAGACCCAGTACTTC
abundance: many; v_gene: TRBV6-1; d_gene: TRBD1; j_gene: TRBJ2-7; CDR3aa: CASSFKQGNPNYEQYF; CDR3nt: TGTGCCAGCAGTTTCAAACAGGGGAATCCCAACTACGAGCAGTACTTC
abundance: NA; v_gene: TRBV7-9; d_gene: TRBD1; j_gene: TRBJ1-1; CDR3aa: CASRRLQGMNTEAFF; CDR3nt: TGTGCCAGCAGACGCCTACAGGGGATGAACACTGAAGCTTTCTTT
abundance: many; v_gene: TRBV6-1; d_gene: NA; j_gene: TRBJ2-5; CDR3aa: CASSGGLRTQYF; CDR3nt: TGTGCCAGCAGTGGGGGCCTCCGGACCCAGTACTTC
abundance: NA; v_gene: TRBV9; d_gene: NA; j_gene: TRBJ1-2; CDR3aa: CASSGQNNYGYTF; CDR3nt: TGTGCCAGCAGCGGACAGAACAACTATGGCTACACCTTC
abundance: many; v_gene: TRBV11-3; d_gene: NA; j_gene: TRBJ2-3; CDR3aa: CASSLPLSASNTDTQYF; CDR3nt: TGTGCCAGCAGCTTGCCCCTTTCGGCTAGCAACACAGATACGCAGTATTTT
abundance: NA; v_gene: TRBV12-3/TRBV12-4; d_gene: NA; j_gene: TRBJ1-1; CDR3aa: CASTPTEGLGTEAFF; CDR3nt: TGTGCCAGCACCCCAACCGAGGGCCTGGGCACTGAAGCTTTCTTT
abundance: many; v_gene: TRBV29-1; d_gene: TRBD1; j_gene: TRBJ2-5; CDR3aa: CSVNRGHLGETQYF; CDR3nt: TGCAGCGTCAACAGGGGGCATCTGGGTGAGACCCAGTACTTC
abundance: many; v_gene: TRBV27; d_gene: TRBD2; j_gene: TRBJ2-7; CDR3aa: CASSFLAGGQEQYF; CDR3nt: TGTGCCAGCAGTTTCCTAGCGGGAGGGCAAGAGCAGTACTTC
abundance: NA; v_gene: TRBV19; d_gene: NA; j_gene: TRBJ2-5; CDR3aa: CASSRGRGIFQETQYF; CDR3nt: TGTGCCAGTAGTAGGGGGAGAGGGATATTCCAAGAGACCCAGTACTTC
abundance: many; v_gene: TRBV6-1; d_gene: TRBD1; j_gene: TRBJ1-2; CDR3aa: CASTVLGQGHGYTF; CDR3nt: TGTGCCAGCACCGTCCTTGGACAGGGCCATGGCTACACCTTC
abundance: NA; v_gene: TRBV6-1; d_gene: NA; j_gene: TRBJ2-2; CDR3aa: CASSDFRSEDGELFF; CDR3nt: TGTGCCAGCAGTGATTTCCGGAGCGAGGACGGGGAGCTGTTTTTT
abundance: NA; v_gene: TRBV12-3/TRBV12-4; d_gene: NA; j_gene: TRBJ2-5; CDR3aa: CASSSPRGQLKETQYF; CDR3nt: TGTGCCAGCAGCAGCCCCCGGGGCCAACTTAAAGAGACCCAGTACTTC
abundance: many; v_gene: TRBV20-1; d_gene: NA; j_gene: TRBJ2-3; CDR3aa: CSASGTDTQYF; CDR3nt: TGCAGTGCGTCGGGCACAGATACGCAGTATTTT
abundance: many; v_gene: TRBV2; d_gene: NA; j_gene: TRBJ2-5; CDR3aa: CASRGGRQETQYF; CDR3nt: TGTGCCAGCAGGGGGGGGCGCCAAGAGACCCAGTACTTC
abundance: few; v_gene: TRBV24-1; d_gene: TRBD1; j_gene: TRBJ2-6; CDR3aa: CATSDTDRDGANVLTF; CDR3nt: TGTGCCACCAGTGATACCGACAGGGATGGGGCCAACGTCCTGACTTTC
abundance: few; v_gene: TRBV5-8; d_gene: NA; j_gene: TRBJ2-7; CDR3aa: CASRHQAAVAYEQYF; CDR3nt: TGTGCCAGCCGGCACCAAGCGGCGGTCGCATACGAGCAGTACTTC
abundance: NA; v_gene: TRBV12-3/TRBV12-4; d_gene: TRBD2; j_gene: TRBJ2-2; CDR3aa: CASSFLARTGLAGGLTGELFF; CDR3nt: TGTGCCAGCAGTTTCCTGGCCCGCACGGGACTAGCGGGAGGGCTCACCGGGGAGCTGTTTTTT
abundance: many; v_gene: TRBV30; d_gene: TRBD1; j_gene: TRBJ2-7; CDR3aa: CAWSIGTASSYEQYF; CDR3nt: TGTGCCTGGAGTATCGGGACAGCGAGCTCCTACGAGCAGTACTTC
abundance: many; v_gene: TRBV10-3; d_gene: NA; j_gene: TRBJ2-1; CDR3aa: CAISESGTYNEQFF; CDR3nt: TGTGCCATCAGTGAGAGTGGGACCTACAATGAGCAGTTCTTC
abundance: NA; v_gene: TRBV6-1; d_gene: TRBD1; j_gene: TRBJ1-2; CDR3aa: CASIQGANYGYTF; CDR3nt: TGTGCCAGCATACAGGGGGCGAACTATGGCTACACCTTC
abundance: many; v_gene: TRBV2; d_gene: NA; j_gene: TRBJ1-2; CDR3aa: CASSAARDIGGYTF; CDR3nt: TGTGCCAGCAGTGCCGCCAGGGACATAGGAGGCTACACCTTC
abundance: NA; v_gene: TRBV7-9; d_gene: TRBD1; j_gene: TRBJ1-2; CDR3aa: CASSPQVTDRGYGYTF; CDR3nt: TGTGCCAGCAGCCCCCAAGTAACAGACAGGGGATATGGCTACACCTTC
abundance: many; v_gene: TRBV6-1; d_gene: TRBD1; j_gene: TRBJ2-2; CDR3aa: CASSDRTGVNTGELFF; CDR3nt: TGTGCCAGCAGTGATAGGACAGGGGTAAACACCGGGGAGCTGTTTTTT
abundance: many; v_gene: TRBV30; d_gene: NA; j_gene: TRBJ2-3; CDR3aa: CAWWVGIDTQYF; CDR3nt: TGTGCCTGGTGGGTCGGTATAGATACGCAGTATTTT
abundance: many; v_gene: TRBV12-3/TRBV12-4; d_gene: NA; j_gene: TRBJ2-7; CDR3aa: CASSFRAPVYEQYF; CDR3nt: TGTGCCAGCAGTTTCCGGGCCCCGGTTTACGAGCAGTACTTC
abundance: many; v_gene: TRBV4-1; d_gene: NA; j_gene: TRBJ1-4; CDR3aa: CASSQVASDKNEKLFF; CDR3nt: TGCGCCAGCAGCCAAGTTGCCTCAGACAAGAATGAAAAACTGTTTTTT
abundance: many; v_gene: TRBV7-9; d_gene: NA; j_gene: TRBJ2-7; CDR3aa: CASVAETYEQYF; CDR3nt: TGTGCCAGCGTTGCAGAGACCTACGAGCAGTACTTC
abundance: NA; v_gene: TRBV18; d_gene: TRBD1; j_gene: TRBJ1-5; CDR3aa: CASSPVGTGGGSNQPQHF; CDR3nt: TGTGCCAGCTCACCAGTAGGGACAGGGGGCGGAAGCAATCAGCCCCAGCATTTT